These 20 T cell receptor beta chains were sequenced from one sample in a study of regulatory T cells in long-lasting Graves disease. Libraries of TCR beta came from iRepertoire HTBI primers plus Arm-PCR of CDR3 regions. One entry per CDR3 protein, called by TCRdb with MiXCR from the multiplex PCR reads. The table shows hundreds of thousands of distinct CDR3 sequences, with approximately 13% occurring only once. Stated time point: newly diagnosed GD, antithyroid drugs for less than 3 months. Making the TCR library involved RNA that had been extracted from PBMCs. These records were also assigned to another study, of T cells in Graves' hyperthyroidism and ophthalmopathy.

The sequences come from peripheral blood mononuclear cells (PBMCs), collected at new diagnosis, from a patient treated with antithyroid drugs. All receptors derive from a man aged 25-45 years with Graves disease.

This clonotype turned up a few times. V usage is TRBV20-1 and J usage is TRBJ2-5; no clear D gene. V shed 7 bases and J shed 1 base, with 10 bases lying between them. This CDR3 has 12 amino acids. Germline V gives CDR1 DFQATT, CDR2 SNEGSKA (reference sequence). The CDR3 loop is CSGTELQETQYF. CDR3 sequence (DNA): TGCAGTGGAACGGAGCTCCAAGAGACCCAGTACTTC.

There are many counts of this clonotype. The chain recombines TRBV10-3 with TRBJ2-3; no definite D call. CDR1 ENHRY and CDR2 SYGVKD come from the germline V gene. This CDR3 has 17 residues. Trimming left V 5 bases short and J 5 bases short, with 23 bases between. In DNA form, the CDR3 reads TGTGCCATCAGTCGGTACGGAGCAGCGCAAGGGTTAGATACGCAGTATTTT. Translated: CAISRYGAAQGLDTQYF.

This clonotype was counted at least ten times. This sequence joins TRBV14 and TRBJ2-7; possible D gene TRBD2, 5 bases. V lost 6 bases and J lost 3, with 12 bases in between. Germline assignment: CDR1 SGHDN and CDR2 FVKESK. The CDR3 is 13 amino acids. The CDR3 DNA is TGTGCCAGCAGTTTACCGGGAATCTACGAGCAGTACTTC. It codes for CASSLPGIYEQYF.

The CDR3 DNA sequence: TGTGCCAGCAGCCACGGACGGGTCCCTGGCGAGGAGACCCAGTACTTC. Translation gives CASSHGRVPGEETQYF. This sequence joins TRBV6-1 and TRBJ2-5; D gene uncertain. Trimming pared 6 bases from V and 5 bases from J, leaving 22 bases between. This CDR3 region has 16 residues. Germline V gives CDR1 MNHNS, CDR2 SASEGT.

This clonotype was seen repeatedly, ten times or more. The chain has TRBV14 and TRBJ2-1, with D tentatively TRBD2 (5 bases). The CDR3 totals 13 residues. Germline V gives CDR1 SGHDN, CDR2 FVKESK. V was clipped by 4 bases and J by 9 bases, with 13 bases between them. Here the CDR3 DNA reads TGTGCCAGCAGCCTTGTTCGGGCGGGTGAGCAGTTCTTC. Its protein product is CASSLVRAGEQFF.

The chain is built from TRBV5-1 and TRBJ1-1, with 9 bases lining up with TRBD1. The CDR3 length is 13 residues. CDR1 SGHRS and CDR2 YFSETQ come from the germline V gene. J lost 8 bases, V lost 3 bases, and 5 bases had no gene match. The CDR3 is CASSWTGDVEAFF. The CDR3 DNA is TGCGCCAGCAGCTGGACAGGGGATGTAGAAGCTTTCTTT.

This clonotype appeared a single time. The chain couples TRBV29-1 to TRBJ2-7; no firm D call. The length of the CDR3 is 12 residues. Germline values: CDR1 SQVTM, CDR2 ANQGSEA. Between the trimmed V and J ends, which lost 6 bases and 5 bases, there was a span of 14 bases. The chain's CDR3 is CSVWDRFHEQYF. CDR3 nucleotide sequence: TGCAGCGTCTGGGATCGCTTCCACGAGCAGTACTTC.

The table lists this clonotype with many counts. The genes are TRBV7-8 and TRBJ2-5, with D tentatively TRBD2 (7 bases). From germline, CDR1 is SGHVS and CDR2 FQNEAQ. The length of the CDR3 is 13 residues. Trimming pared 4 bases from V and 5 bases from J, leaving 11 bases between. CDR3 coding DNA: TGTGCCAGCAGCTGGAAGGGGGGGGAGACCCAGTACTTC. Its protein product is CASSWKGGETQYF.

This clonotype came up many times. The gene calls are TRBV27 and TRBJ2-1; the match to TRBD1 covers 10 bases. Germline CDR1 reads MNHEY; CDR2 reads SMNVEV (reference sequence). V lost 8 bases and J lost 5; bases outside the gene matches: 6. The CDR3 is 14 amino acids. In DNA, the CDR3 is TGTGCCAGCTGGGACAGGGGAGCGCACAATGAGCAGTTCTTC. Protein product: CASWDRGAHNEQFF.

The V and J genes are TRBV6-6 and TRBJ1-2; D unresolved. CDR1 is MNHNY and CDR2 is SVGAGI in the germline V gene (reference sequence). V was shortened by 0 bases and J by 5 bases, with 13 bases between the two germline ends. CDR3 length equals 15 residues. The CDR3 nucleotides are TGTGCCAGCAGTTACTCGAGAGAATTGGGGTATGGCTACACCTTC. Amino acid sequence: CASSYSRELGYGYTF.

The CDR3 loop is CASSQVLDKSRGYTF. In nucleotides, the CDR3 is TGTGCCAGCAGCCAGGTTCTAGACAAATCCCGTGGCTACACCTTC. The chain is built from TRBV4-2 and TRBJ1-2; D is uncertain. The germline CDR1 and CDR2 sequences are LGHNA and YNFKEQ. The V and J ends lost 3 bases and 7 bases respectively, with 18 bases between them. This CDR3 spans 15 amino acids.

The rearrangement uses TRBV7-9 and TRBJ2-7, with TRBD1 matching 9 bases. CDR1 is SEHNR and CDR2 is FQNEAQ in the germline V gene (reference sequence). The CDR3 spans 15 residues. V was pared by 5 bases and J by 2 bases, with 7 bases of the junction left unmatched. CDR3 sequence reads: CASSRGTGPPYEQYF. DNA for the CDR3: TGTGCCAGCAGCCGAGGGACAGGGCCCCCCTACGAGCAGTACTTC.

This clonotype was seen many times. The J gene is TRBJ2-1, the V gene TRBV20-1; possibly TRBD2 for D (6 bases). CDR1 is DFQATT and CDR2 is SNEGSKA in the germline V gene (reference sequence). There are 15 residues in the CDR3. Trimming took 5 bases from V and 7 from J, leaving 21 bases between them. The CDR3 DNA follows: TGCAGTGCTCCAACCCATCTAGGACGGGGGAATGAGCAGTTCTTC. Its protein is CSAPTHLGRGNEQFF.

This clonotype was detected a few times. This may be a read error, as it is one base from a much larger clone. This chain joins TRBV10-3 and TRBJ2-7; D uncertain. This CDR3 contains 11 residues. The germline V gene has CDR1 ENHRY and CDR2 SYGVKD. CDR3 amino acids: CAISGTYEQHF. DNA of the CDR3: TGTGCCATCAGTGGGACCTACGAGCAGCACTTC.

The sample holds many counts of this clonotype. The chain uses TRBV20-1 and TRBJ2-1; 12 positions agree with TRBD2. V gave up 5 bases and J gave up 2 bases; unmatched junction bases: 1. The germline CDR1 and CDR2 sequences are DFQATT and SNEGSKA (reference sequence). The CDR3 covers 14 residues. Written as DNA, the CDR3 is TGCAGTGCTGGACTAGCGGGAACCTACAATGAGCAGTTCTTC. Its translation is CSAGLAGTYNEQFF.

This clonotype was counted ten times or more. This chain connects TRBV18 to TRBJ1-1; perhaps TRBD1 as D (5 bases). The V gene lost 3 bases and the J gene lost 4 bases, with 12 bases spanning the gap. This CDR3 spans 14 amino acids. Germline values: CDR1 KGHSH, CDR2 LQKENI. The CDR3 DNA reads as TGTGCCAGCTCACCTCAGAGGGGAAGCACTGAAGCTTTCTTT. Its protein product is CASSPQRGSTEAFF.

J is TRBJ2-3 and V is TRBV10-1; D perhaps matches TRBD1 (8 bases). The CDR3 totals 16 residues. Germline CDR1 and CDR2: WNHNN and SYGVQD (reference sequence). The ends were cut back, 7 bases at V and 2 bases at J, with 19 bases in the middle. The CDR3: CASTQGAGVPTDTQYF. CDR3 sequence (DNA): TGCGCCAGCACCCAGGGGGCGGGAGTTCCCACAGATACGCAGTATTTT.

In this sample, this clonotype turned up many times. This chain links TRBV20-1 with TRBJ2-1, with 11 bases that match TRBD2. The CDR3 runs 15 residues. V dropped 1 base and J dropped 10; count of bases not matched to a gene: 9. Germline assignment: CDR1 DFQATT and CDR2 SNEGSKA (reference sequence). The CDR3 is CSARGTSGYTGEQFF. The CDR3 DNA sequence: TGCAGTGCTAGAGGGACTAGCGGGTATACAGGAGAGCAGTTCTTC.

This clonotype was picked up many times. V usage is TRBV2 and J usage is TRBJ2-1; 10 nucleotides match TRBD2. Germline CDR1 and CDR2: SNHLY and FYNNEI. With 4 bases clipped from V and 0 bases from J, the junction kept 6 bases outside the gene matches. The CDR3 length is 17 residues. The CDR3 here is CASSVLAGAASYNEQFF. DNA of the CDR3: TGTGCCAGCAGTGTCCTAGCGGGAGCGGCCTCCTACAATGAGCAGTTCTTC. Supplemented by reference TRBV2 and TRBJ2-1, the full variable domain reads EPEVTQTPSHQVTQMGQEVILRCVPISNHLYFYWYRQILGQKVEFLVSFYNNEISEKSEIFDDQFSVERPDGSNFTLKIRSTKLEDSAMYFCASSVLAGAASYNEQFFGPGTRLTVL.

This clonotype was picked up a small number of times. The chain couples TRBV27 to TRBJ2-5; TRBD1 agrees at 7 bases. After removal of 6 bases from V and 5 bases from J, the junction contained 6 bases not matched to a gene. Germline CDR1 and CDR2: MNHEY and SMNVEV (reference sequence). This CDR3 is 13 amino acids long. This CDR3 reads CASRQGRAETQYF. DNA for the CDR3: TGTGCCAGCAGACAGGGGCGGGCGGAGACCCAGTACTTC.